A selection of T cell receptor beta chains follows, all from one sample in a study of T cell responses to AZD1222 COVID-19 vaccine. Produced via immunoSEQ multiplex PCR; TCRdb's table is partial and in-frame only. In the table there are about 190,000 clones, approximately 92% of which are singletons. The specimen was peripheral blood, collected on day 0 of AZD1222 vaccination. Source of these receptors: an adult in good health. The CDR3 runs from the conserved cysteine through the conserved F or W. A D gene is named only where the DNA matches it firmly. Clone size is given for some rows only: seen once, a few or many times, or a class if the clone is expanded.

V: TRBV21-1; J: TRBJ2-2; D: .; size: .; CDR3: CASIRGTGELFF; DNA: TGTGCCAGCATCCGGGGGACCGGGGAGCTGTTTTTT
V: TRBV10-1; J: TRBJ1-4; D: TRBD1; size: once; CDR3: CASSAGTGNEKLFF; DNA: TGCGCCAGCAGCGCCGGGACAGGGAATGAAAAACTGTTTTTT
V: TRBV5-1; J: TRBJ2-7; D: .; size: .; CDR3: CASSLVSGFRSYEQYF; DNA: TGCGCCAGCAGCTTAGTATCAGGGTTCCGGTCCTACGAGCAGTACTTC
V: TRBV11-2; J: TRBJ1-2; D: TRBD1; size: .; CDR3: CASSIRQGRGYGYTF; DNA: TGTGCCAGCAGCATAAGACAGGGTCGGGGCTATGGCTACACCTTC
V: TRBV5-4; J: TRBJ2-2; D: TRBD2; size: .; CDR3: CASSPGIAGASNTGELFF; DNA: TGTGCCAGCAGCCCTGGAATAGCGGGGGCCTCGAACACCGGGGAGCTGTTTTTT
V: TRBV19; J: TRBJ2-7; D: .; size: .; CDR3: CASSLHRSAEQYF; DNA: TGTGCCAGTAGTCTCCACCGATCAGCTGAGCAGTACTTC
V: TRBV2; J: TRBJ2-2; D: .; size: .; CDR3: CASSEGLGPNTGELFF; DNA: TGTGCCAGCAGTGAAGGGCTAGGGCCGAACACCGGGGAGCTGTTTTTT
V: TRBV28; J: TRBJ1-1; D: .; size: once; CDR3: CASRRGLNTEAFF; DNA: TGTGCCAGCAGGAGGGGTCTGAACACTGAAGCTTTCTTT
V: TRBV6-4; J: TRBJ1-6; D: .; size: .; CDR3: CASSDSARGWGSPLHF; DNA: TGTGCCAGCAGTGACTCGGCCCGGGGCTGGGGTTCACCCCTCCACTTT
V: TRBV7-3; J: TRBJ2-1; D: TRBD2; size: .; CDR3: CASSLGGTISYNEQFF; DNA: TGTGCCAGCAGCTTAGGCGGGACTATAAGCTACAATGAGCAGTTCTTC
V: TRBV3-1/TRBV3-2; J: TRBJ1-5; D: .; size: .; CDR3: CASSPQIIPGHSNQPQHF; DNA: TGTGCCAGCAGCCCTCAAATAATTCCAGGACATAGCAATCAGCCCCAGCATTTT
V: TRBV19; J: TRBJ1-6; D: .; size: .; CDR3: CASTQAMGPDSPLHF; DNA: TGTGCCAGTACTCAGGCTATGGGACCAGATTCACCCCTCCACTTT
V: TRBV6-2/TRBV6-3; J: TRBJ1-2; D: TRBD1; size: .; CDR3: CASSYSAGTDNGYTF; DNA: TGTGCCAGCAGTTACTCGGCCGGGACAGATAATGGCTACACCTTC